This passage covers 12 T cell receptor beta chains from one sample sequenced in a study of cytomegalovirus exposure and HLA in healthy donors. The study ran its PCR with 60 Vbeta and 13 Jbeta primers. Clones were sequenced by immunoSEQ multiplex PCR, and TCRdb holds only the in-frame ones, with some missing. The repertoire holds about 160,000 clones, with around 82% as singletons. The sample taken for sequencing was PBMCs. These receptors came from a male donor in good health and CMV-seronegative.

Points on this clone: The identical CDR3 is also encoded by other nucleotide sequences in the sample. CDR3 bases: TGTGCCAGCAGAGGGGGCCCAGAGACCCAGTACTTC. Protein: CASRGGPETQYF. V usage is TRBV2 and J usage is TRBJ2-5; 7 bases are a match to TRBD1. The CDR3 sequence is 12 residues long. CDR1 is SNHLY and CDR2 is FYNNEI in the germline V gene. The junction had 2 bases not matched to a gene; V was cut back by 6 bases and J by 4 bases.

The rearrangement joins TRBV6-4 to TRBJ2-3; TRBD1 matches 9 bases. This CDR3 spans 14 amino acids. The germline V gene encodes CDR1 MRHNA and CDR2 SNTAGT. Trimming removed 3 bases from V and 4 bases from J; junction bases left unmatched: 2. This CDR3 is CASSEWTGADTQYF. As DNA, the CDR3 is TGTGCCAGCAGTGAATGGACAGGGGCAGATACGCAGTATTTT.

This sequence joins TRBV28 and TRBJ1-3; TRBD1 is a possible D gene (6 bases). Trimming took 0 bases from V and 1 from J, leaving 22 bases between them. The CDR3 runs to 20 residues. CDR1 MDHEN and CDR2 SYDVKM come from the germline V gene. In nucleotides, the CDR3 is TGTGCCAGCAGTTTATGGCCCCCTAGGGGCAGGGGACGGTCTGGAAACACCATATATTTT. Its protein product is CASSLWPPRGRGRSGNTIYF.

The chain employs TRBV5-1 and TRBJ1-1; maybe TRBD1 (6 bases). V was trimmed by 0 bases and J by 11 bases, leaving 14 bases between them. The CDR3 covers 13 residues. CDR1 and CDR2 (germline): SGHRS, YFSETQ. CDR3 sequence (DNA): TGCGCCAGCAGCTTGGCCGGGGGGACAACGGCTTTCTTT. It codes for CASSLAGGTTAFF.

This chain links TRBV27 with TRBJ1-4; 8 bases fit TRBD1. After removal of 8 bases from V and 4 bases from J, the junction contained 6 bases not matched to a gene. CDR1 is MNHEY and CDR2 is SMNVEV in the germline V gene (reference sequence). This CDR3 spans 14 amino acids. DNA of the CDR3: TGTGCCAGCGCCTGGACAGGGAATAATGAAAAACTGTTTTTT. Its translation: CASAWTGNNEKLFF.

The CDR3 DNA sequence: TGTGCCAGCACCGACGTTGGGAGGAGGCAAGAGACCCAGTACTTC. Translation: CASTDVGRRQETQYF. The chain carries TRBV27 and TRBJ2-5; D possibly corresponds to TRBD2 (6 bases). This CDR3 is 15 amino acids long. V was pared by 7 bases and J by 2 bases, with 17 bases between. From germline, CDR1 is MNHEY and CDR2 SMNVEV (reference sequence).

V is TRBV2 and J is TRBJ1-1; possibly TRBD1 for D (5 bases). Germline V gives CDR1 SNHLY, CDR2 FYNNEI. The ends were cut back, 8 bases at V and 4 bases at J, with 20 bases in the middle. CDR3 length equals 15 residues. CDR3 DNA: TGTGCCAGCCAGGGTGGGGCAGGGAGGAGCACTGAAGCTTTCTTT. It encodes CASQGGAGRSTEAFF.

On this clone: The junction does not match germline at one end; this may be a read error. The chain employs TRBV18 and TRBJ2-3, with 8 bases aligning to TRBD2. The CDR3 has 14 residues. Germline V gene lookup returns CDR1 KGHSH and CDR2 LQKENI. The CDR3 DNA reads as TGTGCCAGCTCACCACCCAGCGGGAGAGATGCGCAGTATTTT. Amino acid sequence: CASSPPSGRDAQYF.

In its sample, this clone was seen once. The rearrangement joins TRBV2 to TRBJ2-7, with 9 bases that match TRBD2. Germline lookup yields CDR1 SNHLY and CDR2 FYNNEI. Trimming at V came to 4 bases and at J to 3 bases, leaving 1 base not matched to a gene. This CDR3 has 13 amino acids. The CDR3 loop is CASSGLADYEQYF. The DNA of the CDR3 is TGTGCCAGCAGTGGACTAGCGGACTACGAGCAGTACTTC.

CDR3 DNA sequence: TGTGCCAGCAGCTTCGGGGGACCCGGGCTCGGGCAGTACTTC. Its translation is CASSFGGPGLGQYF. The V gene is TRBV7-2, the J gene TRBJ2-7, with a tentative D call TRBD2 (6 bases). The germline CDR1 and CDR2 sequences are SGHTA and FQGNSA. V lost 3 bases to trimming and J lost 9 bases, with 18 bases between them. This CDR3 contains 14 residues.

V usage is TRBV7-9 and J usage is TRBJ2-1; D might be TRBD2 (7 bases). The CDR3 runs to 18 residues. V was trimmed by 6 bases and J by 0 bases, leaving 21 bases between them. Germline CDR1 and CDR2: SEHNR and FQNEAQ (reference sequence). The chain's CDR3 is CASRRGGGYPYSYNEQFF. In DNA, the CDR3 is TGTGCCAGCAGGCGAGGGGGGGGTTACCCCTACTCCTACAATGAGCAGTTCTTC.

The rearrangement joins TRBV11-2 to TRBJ1-1; TRBD1 might be the D (5 bases). The V gene lost 0 bases and the J gene lost 5 bases, with 13 bases spanning the gap. Germline lookup yields CDR1 SGHAT and CDR2 FQNNGV. The CDR3 extends over 15 amino acids. The CDR3 bases are TGTGCCAGCAGCTTAGATCCAACCGGGGGAACTGAAGCTTTCTTT. It is translated as CASSLDPTGGTEAFF. Full variable domain (remainder filled in from reference TRBV11-2 and TRBJ1-1): EAGVAQSPRYKIIEKRQSVAFWCNPISGHATLYWYQQILGQGPKLLIQFQNNGVVDDSQLPKDRFSAERLKGVDSTLKIQPAKLEDSAVYLCASSLDPTGGTEAFFGQGTRLTVV.